In this sample, the clone carrying this T cell receptor beta chain turned up a few times. Via MiXCR, TCRdb re-called the RT-PCR reads, giving one row per CDR3 protein. The table shows 150,000 to 250,000 distinct CDR3 sequences, with around 41% occurring only once. The data originate from a study of patients and donors after allogeneic stem cell transplantation. The receptor's source is a human donor who was either an allogeneic HSCT recipient or a stem cell or donor lymphocyte infusion donor (not recorded which). It is not recorded whose cells these are; they may come from a transplant donor. Sequenced input: blood, either unsorted or a sorted T cell fraction (not recorded which).

CDR3 in amino acids: CASSPGTRSNQPQHF. In DNA, the CDR3 is TGTGCCAGCAGCCCCGGGACAAGAAGCAATCAGCCCCAGCATTTT. The J gene is TRBJ1-5, the V gene TRBV27; weak D call: TRBD1 (6 bases). The CDR3 spans 15 residues. V was shortened by 6 bases and J by 1 base, with 13 bases between the two germline ends. Germline CDR1 MNHEY, CDR2 SMNVEV (reference sequence).